Below are 32 T cell receptor beta chains sequenced from a single sample in a study of cytomegalovirus exposure and HLA in healthy donors. The study ran its PCR with 60 Vbeta and 13 Jbeta primers. Produced via immunoSEQ multiplex PCR; TCRdb's table is partial and in-frame only. The repertoire includes about 110,000 clones, 81% of them detected once, and roughly 2.3% sits in the top ten. Material: PBMCs. These receptors were collected from a woman younger than 45 in good health and CMV-seronegative.

This chain connects TRBV12-5 to TRBJ1-1; D remains ambiguous. The V gene's germline CDR1 is LGHNT and CDR2 FRNRAP. This CDR3 spans 17 amino acids. With 0 bases removed from V and 9 bases from J, the gap between germline ends came to 23 bases. Written as DNA, the CDR3 is TGTGCTAGTGGTTTGGTACTCCTCCGCAGGAACTTTCGCCAAGCTTTCTTT. Its translation: CASGLVLLRRNFRQAFF.

Comments on this clone: One end of the junction does not line up with germline, which may come from a read error. J is TRBJ1-4 and V is TRBV7-9, with no clear D. CDR1 and CDR2 (germline): SEHNR, FQNEAQ (reference sequence). CDR3 size: 15 residues. This CDR3 is CSSSLALGSDEKLFF. The CDR3 nucleotides are TGTTCCAGCAGCTTAGCGCTCGGGAGTGATGAAAAACTGTTTTTT. Together with reference TRBV7-9 and TRBJ1-4, the CDR3 gives the full variable domain: DTGVSQNPRHKITKRGQNVTFRCDPISEHNRLYWYRQTLGQGPEFLTYFQNEAQLEKSRLLSDRFSAERPKGSFSTLEIQRTEQGDSAMYLCSSSLALGSDEKLFFGSGTQLSVL.

J is TRBJ2-7 and V is TRBV7-9; 8 nucleotides align to TRBD2. CDR1 SEHNR and CDR2 FQNEAQ come from the germline V gene (reference sequence). V gave up 1 base and J gave up 7 bases; unmatched junction bases: 9. There are 15 residues in the CDR3. This CDR3 reads CASSLVSGGPEEQYF. Here the CDR3 DNA reads TGTGCCAGCAGCTTAGTTTCGGGAGGGCCTGAGGAGCAGTACTTC.

The gene calls are TRBV15 and TRBJ2-1; D possibly corresponds to TRBD1 (7 bases). Trimming pared 3 bases from V and 4 bases from J, leaving 13 bases between. This CDR3 region has 15 residues. The germline V gene has CDR1 LNHNV and CDR2 YYDKDF (reference sequence). The CDR3 region is CATSSRGDQYNEQFF. The CDR3 DNA reads as TGTGCCACCAGCAGCAGGGGGGACCAATACAATGAGCAGTTCTTC.

The V call is TRBV6-5, the J call TRBJ2-7, with 9 bases matching TRBD2. The CDR3 loop spans 14 amino acids. V trimming: 4 bases; J trimming: 2 bases; junction bases outside the gene matches: 3. Germline V CDR1 and CDR2: MNHEY, SVGAGI. The CDR3 bases are TGTGCCAGCAGTTCCGCGGGAGGGGCCTACGAGCAGTACTTC. As protein: CASSSAGGAYEQYF.

J is TRBJ1-3 and V is TRBV5-1, with 7 bases fitting TRBD1. The trim removed 2 bases at V and 4 bases at J, leaving 9 bases unmatched. CDR3 length equals 16 residues. The germline V gene encodes CDR1 SGHRS and CDR2 YFSETQ. The CDR3 coding sequence is TGCGCCAGCAGCTTTACAGGGGTAGGGTCCGGAAACACCATATATTTT. This gives the protein CASSFTGVGSGNTIYF.

The rearrangement joins TRBV7-2 to TRBJ2-7; 7 bases line up with TRBD1. Germline-derived CDR1 and CDR2 are SGHTA and FQGNSA. The V segment lost 6 bases and the J segment 4 bases; nucleotides outside the gene matches: 6. The CDR3 extends over 13 amino acids. CDR3 in DNA: TGTGCCAGCAGACAGGGGCGACTTTACGAGCAGTACTTC. This codes for CASRQGRLYEQYF.

This clone was seen a single time. The chain's CDR3 is CATSRTSGSVDTQYF. The CDR3, as DNA: TGTGCCACCAGCCGGACTAGCGGGAGTGTAGATACGCAGTATTTT. The gene calls are TRBV15 and TRBJ2-3, with 13 bases fitting TRBD2. The CDR3 totals 15 residues. J was trimmed by 5 bases and V by 5 bases; bases with no gene match: 4. Germline CDR1 reads LNHNV; CDR2 reads YYDKDF (reference sequence).

J is TRBJ2-1 and V is TRBV7-3; D is undetermined. CDR3 length equals 13 residues. CDR1 and CDR2 from the germline V gene are SGHTA and FQGTGA. Trimming took 2 bases from V and 6 from J, leaving 8 bases between them. The CDR3 loop is CASSLRAGNEQFF. The CDR3 nucleotides read TGTGCCAGCAGCTTACGAGCCGGCAATGAGCAGTTCTTC.

This clone occurred once. The chain couples TRBV18 to TRBJ2-6; D is uncertain. Trimming removed 7 bases from V and 0 bases from J, with 4 bases in between. The V gene's germline CDR1 is KGHSH and CDR2 LQKENI. There are 13 residues in the CDR3. The CDR3 loop is CASFSSGANVLTF. Here the CDR3 DNA reads TGTGCCAGCTTTAGCTCTGGGGCCAACGTCCTGACTTTC.

This chain links TRBV19 with TRBJ2-5, with 9 nucleotides matching TRBD1. The J call may be wrong; the DNA end is better matched by TRBJ2-7. CDR3 length: 15 residues. In germline, CDR1 is LNHDA, CDR2 SQIVND (reference sequence). The CDR3 DNA reads as TGTGCCAGTAGTTTGGGACAGGGACCTTCCTACGAGCAGTACTTC. Encoded protein: CASSLGQGPSYEQYF.

The J gene is TRBJ1-1, the V gene TRBV7-9, with a weak D call TRBD1 (5 bases). In germline, CDR1 is SEHNR, CDR2 FQNEAQ (reference sequence). V was cut by 4 bases and J by 2 bases, with 14 bases left in between. The CDR3 has 15 residues. The CDR3 region is CASSWYQGLNTEAFF. DNA for the CDR3: TGTGCCAGCAGCTGGTACCAGGGTCTTAACACTGAAGCTTTCTTT. Together with reference TRBV7-9 and TRBJ1-1, the CDR3 gives the full variable domain: DTGVSQNPRHKITKRGQNVTFRCDPISEHNRLYWYRQTLGQGPEFLTYFQNEAQLEKSRLLSDRFSAERPKGSFSTLEIQRTEQGDSAMYLCASSWYQGLNTEAFFGQGTRLTVV.

This chain links TRBV29-1 with TRBJ2-5, with D perhaps TRBD2 (6 bases). The CDR3 covers 12 residues. The V gene lost 8 bases and the J gene lost 3 bases, with 13 bases spanning the gap. From germline, CDR1 is SQVTM and CDR2 ANQGSEA. CDR3 loop: CSPLLAEETQYF. The CDR3 DNA is TGCAGCCCCTTATTAGCGGAAGAGACCCAGTACTTC.

The V gene is TRBV28, the J gene TRBJ2-7; 8 nucleotides match TRBD2. This CDR3 comprises 15 residues. CDR1 MDHEN and CDR2 SYDVKM come from the germline V gene. V lost 6 bases to trimming and J lost 1 base; unmatched junction nucleotides: 8. In nucleotides, the CDR3 is TGTGCCAGCAGCAAAAGCGGGAGTAGATCCTACGAGCAGTACTTC. This encodes CASSKSGSRSYEQYF.

The chain carries TRBV18 and TRBJ2-2; 9 nucleotides match TRBD2. CDR1 and CDR2 from the germline V gene are KGHSH and LQKENI. After removal of 2 bases from V and 4 bases from J, the junction contained 11 bases not matched to a gene. This CDR3 comprises 18 residues. The CDR3 loop reads CASSPSIGLAGTTGELFF. In DNA form, the CDR3 reads TGTGCCAGCTCACCATCCATAGGGCTAGCGGGAACCACCGGGGAGCTGTTTTTT.

J is TRBJ2-2 and V is TRBV11-2; the match to TRBD2 covers 9 bases. This CDR3 spans 14 amino acids. J lost 7 bases, V lost 4 bases, and 4 bases had no gene match. The germline CDR1 and CDR2 sequences are SGHAT and FQNNGV. In nucleotides, the CDR3 is TGTGCCAGCAGCTCGCGGGGGGGGAGCGGGGAGCTGTTTTTT. Its protein product is CASSSRGGSGELFF.

The chain joins TRBV7-9 to TRBJ1-4; a weak D match, TRBD1 (5 bases). This CDR3 has 17 amino acids. Germline CDR1 reads SEHNR; CDR2 reads FQNEAQ (reference sequence). V gave up 3 bases and J gave up 3 bases, with 17 bases separating them. CDR3 residues: CASSFFLWSQANEKLFF. In nucleotides, the CDR3 is TGTGCCAGCAGCTTTTTCCTCTGGTCACAGGCTAATGAAAAACTGTTTTTT.

The count of this clone is one. The rearrangement links TRBV7-9 to TRBJ2-7, with TRBD1 matching 10 bases. The CDR3 consists of 15 residues. V trimming: 1 base; J trimming: 5 bases; junction bases outside the gene matches: 5. Germline assignment: CDR1 SEHNR and CDR2 FQNEAQ (reference sequence). CDR3 coding DNA: TGTGCCAGCAGCTTAGGGGGACAGGGGTTCAACGAGCAGTACTTC. Translating gives CASSLGGQGFNEQYF.

This clone was detected once. The CDR3 here is CASSIGQGERETQYF. CDR3 nucleotide sequence: TGTGCCAGTAGTATAGGACAGGGAGAAAGGGAGACCCAGTACTTC. This chain uses TRBV19 with TRBJ2-5; TRBD1 aligns across 7 bases. This CDR3 contains 15 residues. V trimming: 1 base; J trimming: 5 bases; junction bases outside the gene matches: 7. Germline V lookup: CDR1 LNHDA, CDR2 SQIVND (reference sequence).

The V and J genes are TRBV29-1 and TRBJ2-7; TRBD1 matches 7 bases. The CDR3 contains 12 residues. Germline trimming cut 6 bases from V and 8 bases from J; bases unmatched to any gene: 10. The germline CDR1 and CDR2 sequences are SQVTM and ANQGSEA. CDR3 nucleotides: TGCAGCGTCGCTGACAGGGACCACAAGCAGTACTTC. It codes for CSVADRDHKQYF.

On this clone: The same CDR3 also results from other DNA sequences found in this sample. This chain connects TRBV9 to TRBJ2-1, with 9 bases lining up with TRBD2. Germline-derived CDR1 and CDR2 are SGDLS and YYNGEE. V gave up 3 bases and J gave up 0 bases; unmatched junction bases: 1. The CDR3 is made up of 15 amino acids. The CDR3 spells CASSAREGSYNEQFF. CDR3 in DNA: TGTGCCAGCAGCGCGCGGGAGGGCTCCTACAATGAGCAGTTCTTC.

The chain recombines TRBV6-5 with TRBJ1-1; possibly TRBD1 for D (6 bases). The germline V and J ends were trimmed by 6 bases and 8 bases, with 13 bases remaining between them. This CDR3 spans 12 amino acids. CDR1 and CDR2 from the germline V gene are MNHEY and SVGAGI. The CDR3 coding sequence is TGTGCCAGCAGCTACGACAGGCCCGAAGCTTTCTTT. Residues: CASSYDRPEAFF.

This rearrangement joins TRBV5-6 to TRBJ2-3; 11 bases match TRBD2. The CDR3 has 17 amino acids. The trim removed 5 bases at V and 4 bases at J, leaving 12 bases unmatched. The V gene's germline CDR1 is SGHDT and CDR2 YYEEEE. This chain's CDR3 is CASSYTSSGGYSDTQYF. The CDR3, as DNA: TGTGCCAGCAGTTACACATCTAGCGGGGGGTACTCAGATACGCAGTATTTT.

This clone has only one observation. The CDR3 DNA follows: TGTGCCAGCAGCCCCGGGATGTACGAGCAGTACTTC. Amino acid sequence: CASSPGMYEQYF. V gene TRBV9 combines with J gene TRBJ2-7, with D tentatively TRBD2 (5 bases). The CDR3 extends over 12 amino acids. Germline loops: CDR1 SGDLS, CDR2 YYNGEE. Trimming stripped 4 bases from V and 4 bases from J, with 9 bases between.

This chain joins TRBV28 and TRBJ2-7, with a possible D match to TRBD2 (5 bases). The germline gives CDR1 MDHEN, CDR2 SYDVKM. V was pared by 5 bases and J by 2 bases, with 10 bases between. The CDR3 is 13 amino acids. CDR3: CASSLDFPYEQYF. CDR3 in DNA: TGTGCCAGCAGTCTGGACTTCCCCTACGAGCAGTACTTC.

This clone is a singleton in its sample. The rearrangement joins TRBV18 to TRBJ1-4; no definite D call. The CDR3 extends over 14 amino acids. The V end lost 3 bases, the J end lost 4 bases, and 9 bases lay between the germline ends. Germline V lookup: CDR1 KGHSH, CDR2 LQKENI. CDR3: CASSPEAHNEKLFF. The CDR3 bases are TGTGCCAGCTCACCTGAGGCGCATAATGAAAAACTGTTTTTT.

The V gene is TRBV7-9, the J gene TRBJ1-1; D remains ambiguous. Trimming removed 2 bases at V and 2 bases at J, with 3 bases between. CDR3 length equals 12 residues. Germline-derived CDR1 and CDR2 are SEHNR and FQNEAQ (reference sequence). For the CDR3, the DNA is TGTGCCAGCAGCTTACAAAACACTGAAGCTTTCTTT. This gives the protein CASSLQNTEAFF.

The V gene is TRBV21-1, the J gene TRBJ1-2. TRBV21-1 is shown as a pseudogene. CDR3 length: 16 amino acids. Here the CDR3 reads CASSKVRGAHGRGYTF. As DNA, the CDR3 is TGTGCCAGCAGCAAAGTACGGGGAGCCCATGGGAGGGGCTACACCTTC.

This clone has only a few counts. V usage is TRBV10-3 and J usage is TRBJ2-7, with 8 nucleotides matching TRBD2. Germline V gene lookup returns CDR1 ENHRY and CDR2 SYGVKD. Trimming removed 6 bases from V and 2 bases from J; junction bases left unmatched: 3. The CDR3 sequence is 13 residues long. The CDR3 sequence is CAIRTSVTYEQYF. As DNA, the CDR3 is TGTGCCATCAGGACTAGCGTTACCTACGAGCAGTACTTC.

This clone occurred once. The gene calls are TRBV28 and TRBJ2-1; TRBD2 might be the D (6 bases). The CDR3 contains 14 residues. Germline V CDR1 and CDR2: MDHEN, SYDVKM. Trimming stripped 4 bases from V and 8 bases from J, with 15 bases between. Written as DNA, the CDR3 is TGTGCCAGCAGTTCCGGACTAATTTCACATGAGCAGTTCTTC. It yields the protein CASSSGLISHEQFF.

The V call is TRBV21-1, the J call TRBJ2-7; no DNA check was done on the table's D call, TRBD2. TRBV21-1 is marked as a pseudogene. The CDR3 has 15 residues. This CDR3 reads CASSIPGTSSCEQYF. The CDR3 DNA sequence: TGTGCCAGCAGCATCCCCGGGACTAGCTCATGCGAGCAGTACTTC.

This clone was seen a few times. The V and J genes are TRBV7-8 and TRBJ2-2; TRBD1 matches at 9 bases. With 0 bases clipped from V and 7 bases from J, the junction kept 9 bases outside the gene matches. The CDR3 sequence is 17 residues long. Germline V gives CDR1 SGHVS, CDR2 FQNEAQ. DNA of the CDR3: TGTGCCAGCAGCTTAGCAGCCGGGACAGGGCGTGTCGGGGAGCTGTTTTTT. It is translated as CASSLAAGTGRVGELFF.